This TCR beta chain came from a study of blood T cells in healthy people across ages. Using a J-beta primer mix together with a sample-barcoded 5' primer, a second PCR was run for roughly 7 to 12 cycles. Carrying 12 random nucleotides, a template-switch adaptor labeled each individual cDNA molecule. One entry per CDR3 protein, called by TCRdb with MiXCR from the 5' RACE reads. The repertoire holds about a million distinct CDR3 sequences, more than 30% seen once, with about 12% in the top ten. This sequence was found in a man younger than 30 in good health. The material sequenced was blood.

The DNA for the CDR3 is TGTGCCAGCACCCCCTCGACAGCAACTAATGAAAAACTGTTTTTT. It specifies CASTPSTATNEKLFF. The V gene is TRBV3-1, the J gene TRBJ1-4; TRBD1 might be the D (5 bases). Germline V gene sequence: CDR1 LGHDT, CDR2 YNNKEL (reference sequence). Trimming removed 7 bases from V and 0 bases from J, with 12 bases in between. There are 15 residues in the CDR3.